What follows describes a single TCR beta chain. Its antigen is not identified. The data originate from a study of long-term antiretroviral therapy in people with HIV. General study results and limits: Repertoires from HIV showed CDR3 length ranges narrower than those of controls.

CDR3 length equals 16 residues. From germline, CDR1 is SGHRS and CDR2 YFSETQ. V lost 2 bases to trimming and J lost 1 base, with 15 bases between them. Survey level was the resolution at which the v3.0 immunoSEQ assay ran. Generated by immunoSEQ multiplex PCR, the TCRdb table keeps only in-frame clones and is missing some. The profile covers about 24,000 clones, with 83% appearing a single time and about 20% taken by the ten largest. The J gene is TRBJ2-5, the V gene TRBV5-1; D might be TRBD2 (6 bases). The specimen was unsorted PBMCs, collected 0.4 years after starting antiretroviral therapy. This TCR came from a man between 50 and 59 years old with HIV. Written as DNA, the CDR3 is TGCGCCAGCAGCTTTCGGGCGCGGGGTGTCCAAGAGACCCAGTACTTC. Its protein product is CASSFRARGVQETQYF.